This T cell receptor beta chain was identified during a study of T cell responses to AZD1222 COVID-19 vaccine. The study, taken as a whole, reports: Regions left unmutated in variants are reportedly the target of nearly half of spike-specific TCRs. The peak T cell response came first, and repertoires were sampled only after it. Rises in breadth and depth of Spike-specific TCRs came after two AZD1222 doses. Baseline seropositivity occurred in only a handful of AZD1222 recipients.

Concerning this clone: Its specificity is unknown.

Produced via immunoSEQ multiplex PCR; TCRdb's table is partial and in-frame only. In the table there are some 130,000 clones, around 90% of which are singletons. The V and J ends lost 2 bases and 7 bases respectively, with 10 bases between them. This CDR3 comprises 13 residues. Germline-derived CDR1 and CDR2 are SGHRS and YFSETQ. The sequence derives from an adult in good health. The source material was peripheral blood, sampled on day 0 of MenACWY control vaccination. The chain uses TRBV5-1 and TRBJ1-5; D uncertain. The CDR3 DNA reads TGCGCCAGCAGCTTACAAGAGGGACAGCCCCAGCATTTT. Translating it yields CASSLQEGQPQHF.